These 27 T cell receptor beta chains originate from one sample sequenced in a study of CXCR3-negative and CXCR3-positive naive CD8 T cells. The method, 5' RACE with UMI labels, was used to prepare the TRB cDNA libraries. TCRdb reprocessed the 5' RACE reads; each CDR3 protein has one entry and no DNA is given. This table lists just over 60,000 distinct CDR3 sequences. Sequences were obtained from naive CXCR3- CD8+ T cells from blood. Specified subset: CD45RO-CCR7+CD27+CD95- naive CD8+ T cells lacking CXCR3 (TNR3-). These receptors came from a human donor in good health. Some clones in this sample may be carry-over from other donors' samples.

V usage is TRBV29-1 and J usage is TRBJ2-7; TCRdb proposes TRBD1, but this gene call is untestable without DNA. Germline values: CDR1 SQVTM, CDR2 ANQGSEA. The CDR3 runs to 12 residues. CDR3 sequence reads: CSVGQGRYEQYF.

The J gene is TRBJ2-1, the V gene TRBV7-6; TCRdb's assignment of TRBD2 cannot be checked, as there is no DNA. The CDR3 contains 16 residues. Germline V gene data show CDR1 as SGHVS and CDR2 as FNYEAQ. CDR3 sequence: CASSFPSGGAHNEQFF.

The chain combines TRBV28 with TRBJ1-5; TCRdb names TRBD1, which stays unverified in the absence of DNA. The CDR3 runs 18 residues. Germline values: CDR1 MDHEN, CDR2 SYDVKM. CDR3: CASSQSSNTGSGNQPQHF.

This chain uses TRBV7-2 with TRBJ2-1; the D gene TCRdb calls, TRBD1, cannot be checked with no DNA. The CDR3 spans 15 residues. Germline values: CDR1 SGHTA, CDR2 FQGNSA. CDR3 loop: CASSTGQGAYNEQFF.

The chain uses TRBV29-1 and TRBJ2-2. Germline values: CDR1 SQVTM, CDR2 ANQGSEA. The CDR3 spans 13 residues. The CDR3 region is CSVSEWDTGELFF.

The rearrangement uses TRBV28 and TRBJ2-7; TCRdb's assignment of TRBD2 cannot be checked, as there is no DNA. This CDR3 contains 13 residues. The germline CDR1 and CDR2 sequences are MDHEN and SYDVKM. The CDR3 loop is CASNGRTNYEQYF.

This rearrangement joins TRBV28 to TRBJ2-3; the D call of TRBD2 rests on TCRdb alone, since no DNA is present to check it. The CDR3 is 16 amino acids. Germline CDR1 is MDHEN and CDR2 is SYDVKM. The CDR3 reads CASSLLIAGGQDTQYF.

The rearrangement uses TRBV5-1 and TRBJ1-1. The CDR3 is 12 amino acids. Germline-derived CDR1 and CDR2 are SGHRS and YFSETQ. The CDR3 region is CASRKEDFQAFF.

The chain carries TRBV12-3 or TRBV12-4 and TRBJ2-1; TCRdb names TRBD2, which stays unverified in the absence of DNA. CDR3 size: 16 residues. The CDR3: CASRPLRDSPYNEQFF.

The chain links TRBV27 to TRBJ2-2; TCRdb names TRBD2, which stays unverified in the absence of DNA. From germline, CDR1 is MNHEY and CDR2 SMNVEV (reference sequence). The CDR3 covers 16 residues. CDR3 sequence: CASSLSNWPEAGELFF.

V gene TRBV12-3 or TRBV12-4 combines with J gene TRBJ2-3; TCRdb designates TRBD1, a call that cannot be tested without DNA. The CDR3 runs 12 residues. The CDR3 reads CASSPDSEEQYF.

V gene TRBV7-7 combines with J gene TRBJ2-1; TCRdb selects TRBD1, and the lack of DNA leaves this call unchecked. The length of the CDR3 is 15 residues. Germline V gene sequence: CDR1 SSHAT, CDR2 FNYEAQ (reference sequence). The chain's CDR3 is CASSNPGQGDNEQFF.

This chain uses TRBV7-3 with TRBJ2-7. The CDR3 spans 14 residues. In germline, CDR1 is SGHTA, CDR2 FQGTGA. The CDR3 region is CASSLSPDSYEQYF.

The V gene is TRBV6-5, the J gene TRBJ1-2; there is no DNA to check the TCRdb D call of TRBD1. Germline CDR1 reads MNHEY; CDR2 reads SVGAGI. The CDR3 runs to 16 residues. This CDR3 is CASSYFGQGANYGYTF.

The chain recombines TRBV7-9 with TRBJ2-7; TCRdb calls TRBD2, which cannot be checked without DNA. Germline V gene data show CDR1 as SEHNR and CDR2 as FQNEAQ (reference sequence). The CDR3 is 15 amino acids. The CDR3: CASSMGTSGFYEQYF.

The genes are TRBV5-6 and TRBJ2-5. The CDR3 loop spans 13 amino acids. CDR1 and CDR2 (germline): SGHDT, YYEEEE. CDR3 protein: CASSLNQKETQYF.

The chain has TRBV14 and TRBJ2-2; the TCRdb D gene call, TRBD1, has no DNA to confirm it. CDR1 SGHDN and CDR2 FVKESK come from the germline V gene. This CDR3 has 16 amino acids. CDR3: CASSQDAWTGTGELFF.

V and J are TRBV29-1 and TRBJ2-5; absent DNA, TCRdb's TRBD1 call cannot be checked. The V gene's germline CDR1 is SQVTM and CDR2 ANQGSEA. The CDR3 extends over 12 amino acids. The chain's CDR3 is CSVGGEGETQYF.

The CDR3 sequence: CASSQRQGSQETQYF. The V call is TRBV28, the J call TRBJ2-5; TCRdb calls TRBD1, which cannot be checked without DNA. The length of the CDR3 is 15 residues. The V gene's germline CDR1 is MDHEN and CDR2 SYDVKM.

The chain recombines TRBV28 with TRBJ2-2. The CDR3 has 15 amino acids. Germline-derived CDR1 and CDR2 are MDHEN and SYDVKM. CDR3 residues: CASSLWQTNTGELFF.

CDR3 sequence: CASSTGLAGSHEQYF. The rearrangement uses TRBV11-3 and TRBJ2-7; checking the TCRdb D call of TRBD2 is not possible without DNA. The CDR3 sequence is 15 residues long. Germline CDR1 is SGHNT and CDR2 is YENEEA.

The genes are TRBV29-1 and TRBJ2-3; TCRdb lists TRBD1, though no DNA is available to test this call. Germline V CDR1 and CDR2: SQVTM, ANQGSEA. This CDR3 region has 15 residues. This CDR3 reads CSVEDRAGAGDTQYF.

The chain carries TRBV5-1 and TRBJ2-2; the TCRdb D gene call, TRBD1, has no DNA to confirm it. This CDR3 spans 18 amino acids. The germline CDR1 and CDR2 sequences are SGHRS and YFSETQ. The CDR3 reads CASTHPRTGRKGTGELFF.

V gene TRBV6-5 combines with J gene TRBJ2-2; TCRdb outputs TRBD1, but without DNA this stays unchecked. Germline loops: CDR1 MNHEY, CDR2 SVGAGI. The length of the CDR3 is 16 residues. CDR3 residues: CASSYSTGFGAGELFF.

V usage is TRBV6-6 and J usage is TRBJ2-7; no DNA is available, so the TRBD1 call from TCRdb remains unchecked. CDR3 length: 15 amino acids. Germline V gene lookup returns CDR1 MNHNY and CDR2 SVGAGI (reference sequence). The CDR3 protein is CASSQTLGGAGEQYF.

This rearrangement joins TRBV7-9 to TRBJ1-1. This CDR3 has 15 residues. CDR1 and CDR2 from the germline V gene are SEHNR and FQNEAQ (reference sequence). This CDR3 reads CASSGLGTANTEAFF. Looking up the rest from reference TRBV7-9 and TRBJ1-1 gives the full variable domain: DTGVSQNPRHKITKRGQNVTFRCDPISEHNRLYWYRQTLGQGPEFLTYFQNEAQLEKSRLLSDRFSAERPKGSFSTLEIQRTEQGDSAMYLCASSGLGTANTEAFFGQGTRLTVV.

The chain carries TRBV20-1 and TRBJ1-1; TCRdb gives TRBD1 as the D gene, but with no DNA this cannot be confirmed. CDR1 is DFQATT and CDR2 is SNEGSKA in the germline V gene (reference sequence). The CDR3 spans 13 residues. The CDR3 sequence is CRGVGDKNTEAFF.